This is a list of T cell receptor beta chains from one sample in a study of T-cell memory formation after mild COVID-19. TCRdb passed the 5' RACE reads through MiXCR, listing each CDR3 protein once. The sample lists about half a million distinct CDR3 sequences, about 20% occurring once. The sample taken for sequencing was PBMCs or a T cell subset sorted from them (not recorded which). These receptors came from an adult woman who had mild COVID-19 (a few samples of this study predate the infection). Cell type and time point are not known. The CDR3 runs from the conserved cysteine through the conserved F or W. D genes are given only for firm matches. Part of the rows lack a size; the others show once, few, many or a class for expanded clones.

j_call d_call cdr3_length clone_size v_call cdr3_aa cdr3_nt
TRBJ1-6 . 15 . TRBV9 CATSKGGSYNSPLHF TGTGCCACCAGTAAGGGGGGCTCCTATAATTCACCCCTCCACTTT
TRBJ2-1 TRBD2 14 few TRBV2 CASQGLAGLNEQFF TGTGCCAGCCAGGGACTAGCTGGTCTCAATGAGCAGTTCTTC
TRBJ2-2 . 15 . TRBV3-1 CASSQASGYTGELFF TGTGCCAGCAGCCAAGCCTCAGGGTACACCGGGGAGCTGTTTTTT
TRBJ2-1 TRBD2 16 . TRBV20-1 CSARGGRGGAYNEQFF TGCAGTGCTAGAGGCGGTCGCGGGGGGGCATACAATGAGCAGTTCTTC
TRBJ2-5 . 16 . TRBV12-3/TRBV12-4 CACSLYASHIQETQYF TGTGCCTGCAGTTTGTACGCAAGCCACATCCAAGAGACCCAGTACTTC
TRBJ1-2 . 13 . TRBV5-1 CASSLDREYGYTF TGCGCCAGCAGCTTGGACAGGGAGTATGGCTACACCTTC
TRBJ2-1 . 14 . TRBV12-3/TRBV12-4 CASSRGGARGEQFF TGTGCCAGCAGTCGCGGGGGCGCAAGGGGTGAGCAGTTCTTC
TRBJ1-5 . 13 few TRBV7-4 CASSLLPRQPQHF TGTGCCAGCAGCTTATTGCCCCGACAGCCCCAGCATTTT
TRBJ2-1 TRBD2 17 . TRBV12-3/TRBV12-4 CASSRGGGGRREDEQFF TGTGCCAGCAGTCGAGGTGGCGGGGGTCGGCGGGAAGATGAGCAGTTCTTC
TRBJ2-7 TRBD1 15 few TRBV27 CASSPDRTGGYEQYF TGTGCCAGCAGTCCGGATAGGACAGGGGGCTACGAGCAGTACTTC
TRBJ2-7 . 14 few TRBV6-5 CASSPGAGIYEQYF TGTGCCAGCAGCCCCGGGGCAGGGATATACGAGCAGTACTTC
TRBJ2-1 TRBD2 16 . TRBV7-8 CASSDYSGGLYNEQFF TGTGCCAGCAGCGATTATAGCGGGGGACTCTACAATGAGCAGTTCTTC
TRBJ1-2 TRBD1 14 . TRBV5-4 CASSWGQGPYGYTF TGTGCCAGCAGCTGGGGACAGGGGCCCTATGGCTACACCTTC
TRBJ1-1 . 12 . TRBV5-1 CASSLEDREAFF TGCGCCAGCAGCTTGGAGGACAGAGAAGCTTTCTTT
TRBJ2-6 . 17 . TRBV5-6 CASSPLPQGRGANVLTF TGTGCCAGCAGCCCGCTCCCCCAGGGCCGTGGGGCCAACGTCCTGACTTTC
TRBJ1-5 TRBD1 14 few TRBV20-1 CSAREGTANGPQHF TGCAGTGCTAGAGAAGGGACAGCCAATGGGCCCCAGCATTTT
TRBJ2-5 TRBD2 18 few TRBV2 CASRRDGLAGGTQETQYF TGTGCCAGCAGACGTGATGGACTAGCGGGGGGGACACAAGAGACCCAGTACTTC
TRBJ2-7 TRBD2 15 few TRBV5-1 CASSTGLAQTYEQYF TGCGCCAGCAGCACTGGACTAGCGCAGACCTACGAGCAGTACTTC
TRBJ2-2 . 14 few TRBV5-6 CASTTGTLTGELFF TGTGCCAGCACTACCGGGACACTAACCGGGGAGCTGTTTTTT
TRBJ1-4 . 16 many TRBV5-5 CASSRQYTGSNEKLFF TGTGCCAGCAGCCGGCAATACACAGGGTCCAATGAAAAACTGTTTTTT
TRBJ1-1 . 12 few TRBV7-9 CASSLAVREAFF TGTGCCAGCAGCTTAGCGGTCAGGGAAGCTTTCTTT
TRBJ2-1 TRBD2 17 few TRBV9 CASSLHSTSGENNEQFF TGTGCCAGCAGCCTACACTCGACTAGCGGGGAAAACAATGAGCAGTTCTTC
TRBJ2-7 TRBD2 14 few TRBV6-5 CASSYGAGVFEQYF TGTGCCAGCAGTTACGGAGCGGGAGTGTTCGAGCAGTACTTC
TRBJ2-7 . 15 many TRBV24-1 CATSDFGQSGHEQYF TGTGCCACCAGTGATTTCGGCCAGTCGGGCCACGAGCAGTACTTC
TRBJ2-3 . 17 . TRBV24-1 CATSTLGVTGFTDTQYF TGTGCCACCAGTACTCTGGGGGTGACGGGCTTCACAGATACGCAGTATTTT
TRBJ1-2 TRBD1 17 few TRBV5-1 CASSFRTGGYGNYGYTF TGCGCCAGCAGCTTTAGAACAGGGGGCTACGGTAACTATGGCTACACCTTC
TRBJ2-1 . 16 . TRBV19 CASRRSRDLRHNEQFF TGTGCCAGTAGGAGATCCCGGGACTTGAGGCACAATGAGCAGTTCTTC
TRBJ2-6 TRBD1 18 . TRBV7-3 CASSLETGGASGANVLTF TGTGCCAGCAGCTTAGAGACAGGGGGGGCCTCTGGGGCCAACGTCCTGACTTTC
TRBJ2-6 . 17 few TRBV6-2/TRBV6-3 CASRRTELESGANVLTF TGTGCCAGCAGGCGGACAGAACTCGAATCTGGGGCCAACGTCCTGACTTTC
TRBJ2-1 TRBD2 16 few TRBV9 CASSSPGTSEGNEQFF TGTGCCAGCAGCTCACCCGGGACTAGCGAGGGGAATGAGCAGTTCTTC
TRBJ1-4 . 15 . TRBV3-1 CASSQGSRVVEKLFF TGTGCCAGCAGCCAAGGGAGCAGGGTGGTGGAAAAACTGTTTTTT
TRBJ1-1 . 16 few TRBV9 CASSPRGASGDTEAFF TGTGCCAGCAGCCCACGGGGAGCATCCGGGGACACTGAAGCTTTCTTT
TRBJ1-1 . 15 . TRBV6-5 CASSYRSVGKTEAFF TGTGCCAGCAGTTACCGGTCGGTGGGGAAAACTGAAGCTTTCTTT
TRBJ2-1 TRBD2 15 few TRBV12-3/TRBV12-4 CASRSSGRAYNEQFF TGTGCCAGCAGGTCTAGCGGGAGGGCCTACAATGAGCAGTTCTTC
TRBJ2-7 . 15 . TRBV2 CASSPRGLGPYEQYF TGTGCCAGCAGCCCCAGGGGACTTGGTCCCTACGAGCAGTACTTC
TRBJ1-1 . 14 . TRBV5-8 CASSRRVSYTEAFF TGTGCCAGCAGCCGCAGGGTCTCGTACACTGAAGCTTTCTTT
TRBJ2-2 . 14 . TRBV2 CASSESGLNGELFF TGTGCCAGCAGTGAATCAGGGTTAAACGGGGAGCTGTTTTTT
TRBJ1-5 TRBD1 15 . TRBV20-1 CSARDRDRGDQPQHF TGCAGTGCTAGAGACCGGGACAGGGGGGATCAGCCCCAGCATTTT
TRBJ2-1 . 11 many TRBV20-1 CSARSGFEQFF TGCAGTGCTAGGAGCGGGTTTGAGCAGTTCTTC
TRBJ1-1 . 14 . TRBV29-1 CSVQPGGLNTEAFF TGCAGCGTTCAGCCGGGCGGTTTGAACACTGAAGCTTTCTTT
TRBJ2-3 . 19 few TRBV7-9 CASSLVAAPITSKGDTQYF TGTGCCAGCAGCTTAGTCGCGGCCCCCATTACCTCTAAAGGAGATACGCAGTATTTT
TRBJ2-1 . 16 few TRBV11-2 CASSFGPFNRQNEQFF TGTGCCAGCAGCTTTGGCCCATTCAACCGTCAGAATGAGCAGTTCTTC
TRBJ1-5 TRBD1 15 many TRBV12-3/TRBV12-4 CASSTDRVPSQPQHF TGTGCCAGCAGCACAGACAGGGTGCCCAGTCAGCCCCAGCATTTT
TRBJ1-1 . 15 many TRBV7-8 CASRSSGALNTEAFF TGTGCCAGCAGGTCCTCCGGGGCTTTGAACACTGAAGCTTTCTTT
TRBJ2-1 TRBD2 14 . TRBV6-5 CASSTGGFRREQFF TGTGCCAGCAGTACGGGGGGTTTCCGCCGGGAGCAGTTCTTC
TRBJ2-7 . 15 few TRBV5-1 CASSLGLTQTYEQYF TGCGCCAGCAGCTTAGGGTTGACACAGACCTACGAGCAGTACTTC
TRBJ1-2 . 13 . TRBV19 CASSWTWDYGYTF TGTGCCAGTAGTTGGACCTGGGACTATGGCTACACCTTC
TRBJ2-7 TRBD2 15 . TRBV9 CASSVSASGSYEQYF TGTGCCAGCAGCGTAAGTGCTAGCGGGAGTTACGAGCAGTACTTC
TRBJ1-5 TRBD1 16 many TRBV4-2 CASSQEVQGANQPQHF TGTGCCAGCAGCCAAGAAGTTCAGGGGGCAAATCAGCCCCAGCATTTT
TRBJ2-7 TRBD2 15 few TRBV28 CASSFWRENSYEQYF TGTGCCAGCAGTTTTTGGCGGGAGAACTCCTACGAGCAGTACTTC
TRBJ1-1 . 15 few TRBV5-1 CASSSHRDSNTEAFF TGCGCCAGCAGCTCACACAGGGACTCGAACACTGAAGCTTTCTTT
TRBJ1-1 . 12 once TRBV28 CASRDVDTEAFF TGTGCCAGCCGGGATGTGGACACTGAAGCTTTCTTT
TRBJ2-4 TRBD2 20 . TRBV7-9 CASSLGTLAGKGYTWNIQYF TGTGCCAGCAGCTTAGGGACACTAGCGGGAAAGGGTTATACGTGGAACATTCAGTACTTC
TRBJ2-6 . 16 . TRBV2 CASRAAGVSGANVLTF TGTGCCAGCAGGGCCGCAGGGGTGTCTGGGGCCAACGTCCTGACTTTC